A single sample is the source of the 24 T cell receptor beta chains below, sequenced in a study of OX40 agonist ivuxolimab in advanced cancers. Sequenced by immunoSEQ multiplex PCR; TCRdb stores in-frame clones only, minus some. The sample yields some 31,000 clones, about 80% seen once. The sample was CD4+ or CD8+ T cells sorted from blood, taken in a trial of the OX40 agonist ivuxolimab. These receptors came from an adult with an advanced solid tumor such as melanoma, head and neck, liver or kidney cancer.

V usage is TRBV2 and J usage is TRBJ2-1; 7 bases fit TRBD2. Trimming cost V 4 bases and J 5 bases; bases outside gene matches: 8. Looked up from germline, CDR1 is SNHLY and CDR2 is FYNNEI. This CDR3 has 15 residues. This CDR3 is CASSASGTTNNEQFF. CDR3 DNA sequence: TGTGCCAGCAGTGCATCCGGGACTACCAACAATGAGCAGTTCTTC.

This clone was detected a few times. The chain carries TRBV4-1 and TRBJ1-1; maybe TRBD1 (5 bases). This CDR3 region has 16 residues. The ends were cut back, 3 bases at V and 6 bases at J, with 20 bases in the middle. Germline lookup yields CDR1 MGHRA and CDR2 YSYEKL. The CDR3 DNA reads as TGCGCCAGCAGCCAGTTCGGCAACAGGATAGGCCCTGAAGCTTTCTTT. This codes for CASSQFGNRIGPEAFF.

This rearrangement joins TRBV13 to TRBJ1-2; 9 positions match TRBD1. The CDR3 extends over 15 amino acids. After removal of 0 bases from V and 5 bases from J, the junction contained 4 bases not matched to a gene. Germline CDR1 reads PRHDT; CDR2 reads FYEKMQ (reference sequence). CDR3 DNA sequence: TGTGCCAGCAGCTTAGGCGGGACAGGGCTGTATGGCTACACCTTC. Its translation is CASSLGGTGLYGYTF.

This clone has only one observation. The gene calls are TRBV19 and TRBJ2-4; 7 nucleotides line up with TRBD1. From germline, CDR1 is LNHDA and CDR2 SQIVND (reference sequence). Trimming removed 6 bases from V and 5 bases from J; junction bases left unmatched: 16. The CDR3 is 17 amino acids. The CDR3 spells CASRNTGAGTRENIQYF. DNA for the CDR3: TGTGCCAGTAGAAATACAGGGGCAGGCACCAGGGAAAACATTCAGTACTTC.

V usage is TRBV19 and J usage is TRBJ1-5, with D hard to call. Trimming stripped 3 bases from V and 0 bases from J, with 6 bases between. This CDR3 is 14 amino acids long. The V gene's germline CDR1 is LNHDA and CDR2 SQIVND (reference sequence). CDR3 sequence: CASSILDSNQPQHF. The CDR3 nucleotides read TGTGCCAGTAGTATCCTAGATAGCAATCAGCCCCAGCATTTT.

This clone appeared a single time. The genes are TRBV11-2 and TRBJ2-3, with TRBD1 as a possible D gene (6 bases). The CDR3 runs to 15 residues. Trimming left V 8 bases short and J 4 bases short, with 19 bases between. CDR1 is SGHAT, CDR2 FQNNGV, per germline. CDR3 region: CASRRYLQGPDTQYF. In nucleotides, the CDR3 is TGTGCCAGCCGTCGATACCTCCAGGGGCCAGATACGCAGTATTTT.

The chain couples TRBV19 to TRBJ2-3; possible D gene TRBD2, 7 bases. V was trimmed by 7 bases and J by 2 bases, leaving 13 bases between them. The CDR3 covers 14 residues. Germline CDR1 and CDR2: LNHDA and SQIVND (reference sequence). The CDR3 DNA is TGTGCCAGTACTAGGGGGGGATACACAGATACGCAGTATTTT. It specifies CASTRGGYTDTQYF.

CDR3 nucleotide sequence: TGCGCCAGCAGCTGGGGCTTGACAGGGATATCCTCTGGGGCCAACGTCCTGACTTTC. Protein product: CASSWGLTGISSGANVLTF. The chain carries TRBV5-1 and TRBJ2-6; the match to TRBD1 covers 7 bases. The germline V gene has CDR1 SGHRS and CDR2 YFSETQ. The CDR3 runs 19 residues. Trimming cost V 3 bases and J 0 bases; bases outside gene matches: 12.

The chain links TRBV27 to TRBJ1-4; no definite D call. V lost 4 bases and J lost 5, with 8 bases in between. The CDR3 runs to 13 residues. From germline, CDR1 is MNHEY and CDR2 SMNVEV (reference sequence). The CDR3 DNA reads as TGTGCCAGCAGTTCGTCGGGGAATGAAAAACTGTTTTTT. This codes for CASSSSGNEKLFF.

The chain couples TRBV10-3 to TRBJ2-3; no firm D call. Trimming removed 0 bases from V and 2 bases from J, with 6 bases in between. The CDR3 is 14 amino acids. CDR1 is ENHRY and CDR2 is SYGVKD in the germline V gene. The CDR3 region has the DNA TGTGCCATCAGTGAGTCACCCTCCACAGATACGCAGTATTTT. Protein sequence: CAISESPSTDTQYF.

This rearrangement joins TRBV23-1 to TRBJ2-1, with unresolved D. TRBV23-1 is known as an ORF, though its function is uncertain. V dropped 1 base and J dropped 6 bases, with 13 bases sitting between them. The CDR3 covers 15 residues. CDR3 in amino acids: CASSQCPIPPNEQFF. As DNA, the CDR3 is TGCGCCAGCAGTCAATGTCCGATTCCTCCCAATGAGCAGTTCTTC.

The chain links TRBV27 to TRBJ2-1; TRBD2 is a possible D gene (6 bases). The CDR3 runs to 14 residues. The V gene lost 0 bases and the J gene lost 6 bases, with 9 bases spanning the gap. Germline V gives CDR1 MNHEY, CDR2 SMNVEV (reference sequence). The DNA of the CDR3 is TGTGCCAGCAGTTTATCGCGGAGGGTCAATGAGCAGTTCTTC. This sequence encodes CASSLSRRVNEQFF.

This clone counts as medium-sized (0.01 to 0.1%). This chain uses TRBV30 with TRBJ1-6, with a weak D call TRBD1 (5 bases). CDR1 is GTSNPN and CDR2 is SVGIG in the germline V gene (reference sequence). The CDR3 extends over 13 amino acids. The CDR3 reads CASDRGERSPLHF. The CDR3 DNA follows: TGTGCTTCGGACCGAGGGGAGAGATCACCCCTCCACTTT.

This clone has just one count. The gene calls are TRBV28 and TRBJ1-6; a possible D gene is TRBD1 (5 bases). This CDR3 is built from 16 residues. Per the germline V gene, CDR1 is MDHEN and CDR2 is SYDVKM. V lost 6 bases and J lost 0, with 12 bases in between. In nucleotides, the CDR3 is TGTGCCAGCAGGAGTCCAGGGACCTCCTATAATTCACCCCTCCACTTT. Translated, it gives CASRSPGTSYNSPLHF.

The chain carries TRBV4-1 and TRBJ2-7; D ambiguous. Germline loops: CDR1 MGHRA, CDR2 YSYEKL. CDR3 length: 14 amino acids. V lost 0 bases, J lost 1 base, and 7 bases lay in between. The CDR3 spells CASSQEELSYEQYF. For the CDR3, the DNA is TGCGCCAGCAGCCAAGAAGAACTATCCTACGAGCAGTACTTC.

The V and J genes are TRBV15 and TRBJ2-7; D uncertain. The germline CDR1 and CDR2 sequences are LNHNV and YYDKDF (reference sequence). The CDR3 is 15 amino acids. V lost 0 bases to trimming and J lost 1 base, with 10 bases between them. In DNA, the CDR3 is TGTGCCACCAGCAGAGAACGAGACAAGTCCTACGAGCAGTACTTC. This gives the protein CATSRERDKSYEQYF. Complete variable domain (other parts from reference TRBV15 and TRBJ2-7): DAMVIQNPRYQVTQFGKPVTLSCSQTLNHNVMYWYQQKSSQAPKLLFHYYDKDFNNEADTPDNFQSRRPNTSFCFLDIRSPGLGDTAMYLCATSRERDKSYEQYFGPGTRLTVT.

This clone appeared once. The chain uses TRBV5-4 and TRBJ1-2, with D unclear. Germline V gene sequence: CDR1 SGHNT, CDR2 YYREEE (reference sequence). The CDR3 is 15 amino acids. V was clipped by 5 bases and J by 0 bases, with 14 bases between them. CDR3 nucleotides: TGTGCCAGCAGGGAAACAGCAGTTGCTAACTATGGCTACACCTTC. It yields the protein CASRETAVANYGYTF.

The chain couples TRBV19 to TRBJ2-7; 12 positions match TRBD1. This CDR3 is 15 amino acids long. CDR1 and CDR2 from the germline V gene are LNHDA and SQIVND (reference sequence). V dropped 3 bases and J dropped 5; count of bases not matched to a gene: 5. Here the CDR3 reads CASSMPGQGADEQYF. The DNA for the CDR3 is TGTGCCAGTAGTATGCCGGGACAGGGGGCAGACGAGCAGTACTTC.

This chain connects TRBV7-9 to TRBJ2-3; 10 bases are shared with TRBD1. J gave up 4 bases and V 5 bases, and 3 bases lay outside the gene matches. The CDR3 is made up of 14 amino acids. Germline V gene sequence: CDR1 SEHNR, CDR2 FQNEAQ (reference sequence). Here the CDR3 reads CASSRGQGADTQYF. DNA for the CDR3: TGTGCCAGCAGCCGCGGACAGGGGGCAGATACGCAGTATTTT.

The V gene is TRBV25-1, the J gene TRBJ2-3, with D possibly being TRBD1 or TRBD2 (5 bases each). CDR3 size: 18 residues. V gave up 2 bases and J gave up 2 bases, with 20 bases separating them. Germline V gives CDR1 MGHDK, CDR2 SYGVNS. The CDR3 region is CASSENFGTTAATDTQYF. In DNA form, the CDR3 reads TGTGCCAGCAGTGAAAATTTCGGGACCACGGCAGCCACAGATACGCAGTATTTT.

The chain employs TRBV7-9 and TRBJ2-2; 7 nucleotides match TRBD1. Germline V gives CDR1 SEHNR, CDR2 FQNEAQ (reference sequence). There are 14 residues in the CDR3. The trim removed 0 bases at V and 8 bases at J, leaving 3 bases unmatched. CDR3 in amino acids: CASSLARTGGELFF. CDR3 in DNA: TGTGCCAGCAGCTTAGCCCGGACAGGAGGGGAGCTGTTTTTT.

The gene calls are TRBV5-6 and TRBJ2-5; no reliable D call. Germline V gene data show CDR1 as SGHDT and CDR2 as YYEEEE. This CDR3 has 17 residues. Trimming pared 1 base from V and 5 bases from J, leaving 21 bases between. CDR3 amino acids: CASSLIMGPGGWETQYF. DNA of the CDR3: TGTGCCAGCAGCTTGATCATGGGCCCCGGTGGCTGGGAGACCCAGTACTTC.

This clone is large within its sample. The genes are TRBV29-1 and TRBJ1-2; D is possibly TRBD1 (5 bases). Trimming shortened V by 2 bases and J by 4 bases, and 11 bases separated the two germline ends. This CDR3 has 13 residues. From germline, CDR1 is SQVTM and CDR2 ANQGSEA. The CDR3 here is CSVESGPGYGYTF. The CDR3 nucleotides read TGCAGCGTTGAATCAGGGCCAGGCTATGGCTACACCTTC. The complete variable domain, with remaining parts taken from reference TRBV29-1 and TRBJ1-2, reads SAVISQKPSRDICQRGTSLTIQCQVDSQVTMMFWYRQQPGQSLTLIATANQGSEATYESGFVIDKFPISRPNLTFSTLTVSNMSPEDSSIYLCSVESGPGYGYTFGSGTRLTVV.

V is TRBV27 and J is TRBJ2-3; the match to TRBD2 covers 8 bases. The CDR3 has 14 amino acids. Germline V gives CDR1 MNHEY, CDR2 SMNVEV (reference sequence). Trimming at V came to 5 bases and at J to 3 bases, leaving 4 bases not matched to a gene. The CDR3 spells CASSTAGGTDTQYF. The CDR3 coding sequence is TGTGCCAGCAGTACGGCGGGGGGAACAGATACGCAGTATTTT.